The rows below give T cell receptor beta chains drawn from one sample of a study of shared clonotypes between healthy human individuals. Some clones are missing from TCRdb's copy, which holds only in-frame ones; the method was immunoSEQ multiplex PCR. Seen here are 550,000 to 750,000 clones, around 95% observed once, and the top ten hold less than 0.13%. Sequencing was done on a sample of naive CD8+ T cells sorted from blood. The receptors come from a woman in her 30s in good health. CDR3s include the opening cysteine and the closing phenylalanine or tryptophan. D genes are given only for firm matches. Some rows have no size entry. The others give once, few or many, or a class for an expanded clone.

D gene,J gene,clone size,V gene,CDR3 length,CDR3 DNA,CDR3 protein
TRBD2,TRBJ2-7,.,TRBV28,13,TGTGCCAGCAGTCGGGGGGGGGCCCACGAGCAGTACTTC,CASSRGGAHEQYF
TRBD1,TRBJ2-5,.,TRBV13,16,TGTGCCAGCAGCACAACCGGGACAGGGCTCCAAGAGACCCAGTACTTC,CASSTTGTGLQETQYF
.,TRBJ2-2,once,TRBV5-1,16,TGCGCCAGCAGCTTGACCCGGACTGCAGGCACCGGGGAGCTGTTTTTT,CASSLTRTAGTGELFF
TRBD2,TRBJ2-7,.,TRBV13,14,TGTGCCAGCAGCCCAGGGACTATAGTACGTGGGCAGTACTTC,CASSPGTIVRGQYF
.,TRBJ1-3,once,TRBV2,15,TGTGCCAGCAGGGACGGAATCCTCTCTGGAAACACCATATATTTT,CASRDGILSGNTIYF
.,TRBJ2-7,.,TRBV5-6,13,TGTGCCAGCAGCCCTCCGGACGCTAGCGAGCAGTACTTC,CASSPPDASEQYF
.,TRBJ1-1,.,TRBV27,14,TGTGCCAGCAGTCTCGAGGATACGAACACTGAAGCTTTCTTT,CASSLEDTNTEAFF
TRBD2,TRBJ2-7,.,TRBV6-1,14,TGTGCCAGCAGTTTTAGCGGGAGTGTCTACGAGCAGTACTTC,CASSFSGSVYEQYF
.,TRBJ2-1,.,TRBV21-1,13,TGTGCCAGCAGCAAGGGACTAGACAATGAGCAGTTCTTC,CASSKGLDNEQFF
.,TRBJ2-7,.,TRBV6-5,13,TGTGCCAGCAGTTTGGCGGATACCTACGAGCAGTACTTC,CASSLADTYEQYF
.,TRBJ2-3,.,TRBV5-4,13,TGTGCCAGCAGCTCCGGTGGCTCAGATACGCAGTATTTT,CASSSGGSDTQYF
.,TRBJ2-7,once,TRBV27,12,TGTGCCAGCACACGGTCGAGCCACGAGCAGTACTTC,CASTRSSHEQYF
.,TRBJ2-2,.,TRBV11-3,16,TGTGCCAGCAGCTTAACGCGCCAGGTGTGGACCGGGGAGCTGTTTTTT,CASSLTRQVWTGELFF
.,TRBJ2-1,once,TRBV7-9,17,TGTGCCAGCAGTCCAAGGGGGTTGCGGGACTCCTACAATGAGCAGTTCTTC,CASSPRGLRDSYNEQFF
.,TRBJ2-5,.,TRBV7-9,15,TGTGCCAGCAGCCCAGCACAGGGTGAGGAAGAGACCCAGTACTTC,CASSPAQGEEETQYF
TRBD1,TRBJ1-1,.,TRBV5-4,16,TGTGCCAGCAGCGCCGAGGACAGGGGTATCGTCACTGAAGCTTTCTTT,CASSAEDRGIVTEAFF
.,TRBJ2-2,.,TRBV5-4,14,TGTGCCAGCAGCTTAGAACCGAACACCGGGGAGCTGTTTTTT,CASSLEPNTGELFF
TRBD2,TRBJ2-1,.,TRBV10-1,15,TGCGCCAGCAGTTCCGGTAGCGGGAGGTGGAATGAGCAGTTCTTC,CASSSGSGRWNEQFF
.,TRBJ2-2,.,TRBV15,11,TGTGCCACCCGTAGCACCGGGGAGCTGTTTTTT,CATRSTGELFF
TRBD1,TRBJ1-1,.,TRBV5-1,13,TGCGCCAGCAGGGGACAGGTGAACACTGAAGCTTTCTTT,CASRGQVNTEAFF
.,TRBJ1-2,.,TRBV10-3,15,TGTGCCATCAGTGATGGCCAGGCAGACCCCTATGGCTACACCTTC,CAISDGQADPYGYTF
.,TRBJ1-2,once,TRBV28,15,TGTGCCAGCAGTTTATACGAAGGGTTGGGGTATGGCTACACCTTC,CASSLYEGLGYGYTF
.,TRBJ1-2,.,TRBV29-1,11,TGCAGCGTCACCTCGATATATGGCTACACCTTC,CSVTSIYGYTF
.,TRBJ1-4,.,TRBV6-5,14,TGTGCCAGCAGCTCCGGGACAAGTAATGAAAAACTGTTTTTT,CASSSGTSNEKLFF
.,TRBJ2-7,.,TRBV7-9,14,TGTGCCAGCAGCTTAGAGGCTAATTCCTACGAGCAGTACTTC,CASSLEANSYEQYF
TRBD1,TRBJ1-5,once,TRBV28,15,TGTGCCAGCAGTTTGTTCAGGGGGACGCAGCAGCCCCAGCATTTT,CASSLFRGTQQPQHF
TRBD2,TRBJ2-2,.,TRBV9,15,TGTGCCAGCAGCGTAAGGACTAGCTACACCGGGGAGCTGTTTTTT,CASSVRTSYTGELFF
TRBD1,TRBJ1-4,once,TRBV5-1,14,TGCGCCAGCGGGATCGGGACAGATAATGAAAAACTGTTTTTT,CASGIGTDNEKLFF
.,TRBJ2-3,.,TRBV27,16,TGTGCCAGCAAGGGGTGGGAGGGGGTGAACACAGATACGCAGTATTTT,CASKGWEGVNTDTQYF
TRBD2,TRBJ2-1,once,TRBV13,20,TGTGCCAGCAGCTCCCCGGTTGGGCTAGCGGGAGGAGAAAGGTACAATGAGCAGTTCTTC,CASSSPVGLAGGERYNEQFF
.,TRBJ1-2,once,TRBV9,15,TGTGCCAGCAGCCCCTCTGGGGGGGTCCAAGGGGGCTACACCTTC,CASSPSGGVQGGYTF
TRBD2,TRBJ2-7,.,TRBV5-4,14,TGTGCCAGCAGCTTAGGCGGGAGTACCCACGAGCAGTACTTC,CASSLGGSTHEQYF
.,TRBJ2-7,.,TRBV5-6,18,TGTGCCAGCAGCGCATTTTCTTTACCAGCGGTGAGCTCCTACGAGCAGTACTTC,CASSAFSLPAVSSYEQYF
.,TRBJ2-3,.,TRBV5-6,15,TGTGCCAGCAGCTTGTCTACAGCTACCATGAATACGCAGTATTTT,CASSLSTATMNTQYF
TRBD2,TRBJ2-7,once,TRBV9,16,TGTGCCAGCAGCGTAGATCCCGGGGGGAACTTCGACGAGCAGTACTTC,CASSVDPGGNFDEQYF
.,TRBJ2-7,.,TRBV27,15,TGTGCCAGCAGTTTAGGCGGGGCGAGCTCCTACGAGCAGTACTTC,CASSLGGASSYEQYF
TRBD2,TRBJ2-3,.,TRBV5-4,18,TGTGCCAGCAGCCTGCCCGCGGGGACTAGCGGAAGCACAGATACGCAGTATTTT,CASSLPAGTSGSTDTQYF
TRBD2,TRBJ2-7,.,TRBV2,15,TGTGCCAGCAGTGAAGGGACTAGCGGGACCTACGAGCAGTACTTC,CASSEGTSGTYEQYF
.,TRBJ2-5,.,TRBV5-4,13,TGTGCCAGCAGCGCAGGGGAGTCAGAGACCCAGTACTTC,CASSAGESETQYF
.,TRBJ1-1,.,TRBV29-1,16,TGCAGCGTCGAACCTATTGTGGCAGAGGGAAACACTGAAGCTTTCTTT,CSVEPIVAEGNTEAFF
TRBD1,TRBJ2-1,.,TRBV25-1,17,TGTGCCAGCAGTGGTTCGATCGGGACAGGACACTACAATGAGCAGTTCTTC,CASSGSIGTGHYNEQFF
TRBD1,TRBJ2-7,.,TRBV28,14,TGTGCCAGCAGTCCGGACAGGGTCATCTACGAGCAGTACTTC,CASSPDRVIYEQYF
.,TRBJ1-1,once,TRBV10-3,15,TGTGCCATCAGTGAGTCGGACGGAGTAGGGGCTGAAGCTTTCTTT,CAISESDGVGAEAFF
.,TRBJ2-5,.,TRBV9,13,TGTGCCAGCAGCGTATGGGAGAAAGAGACCCAGTACTTC,CASSVWEKETQYF
.,TRBJ2-3,.,TRBV5-4,15,TGTGCCAGCAGCTTGGTCGGGGGCCCTAGTGATACGCAGTATTTT,CASSLVGGPSDTQYF
TRBD1,TRBJ2-3,.,TRBV28,15,TGTGCCAGCAGTCGCCGGACAGGCTTCACAGATACGCAGTATTTT,CASSRRTGFTDTQYF
.,TRBJ1-5,once,TRBV6-1,14,TGTGCCAGTGTGGGCGGCAGCCCCAATCAGCCCCAGCATTTT,CASVGGSPNQPQHF
TRBD2,TRBJ2-7,.,TRBV7-6,18,TGTGCCAGCAGCTTAGAATCCCAGGGACTAGCGGGGTCCTACGAGCAGTACTTC,CASSLESQGLAGSYEQYF
.,TRBJ2-7,.,TRBV7-2,16,TGTGCCAGCAGTCGCACCGGATTCCTCGATTCCTACGAGCAGTACTTC,CASSRTGFLDSYEQYF
.,TRBJ2-1,.,TRBV6-4,16,TGTGCCAGCAGTGACTCGGCCCGTAAAAAACGAGGTGAGCAGTTCTTC,CASSDSARKKRGEQFF
.,TRBJ1-2,.,TRBV30,11,TGTGCCTGGAGGTTCAGGGGTGGCTACACCTTC,CAWRFRGGYTF
.,TRBJ2-7,.,TRBV28,14,TGTGCCAGCACCATTAGCGGTGAGGACTACGAGCAGTACTTC,CASTISGEDYEQYF
TRBD1,TRBJ2-2,.,TRBV7-8,17,TGTGCCAGCAGCTTATTAGGGACAGGGAAGGGCACCGGGGAGCTGTTTTTT,CASSLLGTGKGTGELFF
TRBD1,TRBJ1-1,.,TRBV27,14,TGTGCCAGCAGTCCTCGACAGGGGGCAACTGAAGCTTTCTTT,CASSPRQGATEAFF
TRBD1,TRBJ1-1,.,TRBV19,14,TGTGCCAGTAGTAGGACAGGGGGGAGGACTGAAGCTTTCTTT,CASSRTGGRTEAFF